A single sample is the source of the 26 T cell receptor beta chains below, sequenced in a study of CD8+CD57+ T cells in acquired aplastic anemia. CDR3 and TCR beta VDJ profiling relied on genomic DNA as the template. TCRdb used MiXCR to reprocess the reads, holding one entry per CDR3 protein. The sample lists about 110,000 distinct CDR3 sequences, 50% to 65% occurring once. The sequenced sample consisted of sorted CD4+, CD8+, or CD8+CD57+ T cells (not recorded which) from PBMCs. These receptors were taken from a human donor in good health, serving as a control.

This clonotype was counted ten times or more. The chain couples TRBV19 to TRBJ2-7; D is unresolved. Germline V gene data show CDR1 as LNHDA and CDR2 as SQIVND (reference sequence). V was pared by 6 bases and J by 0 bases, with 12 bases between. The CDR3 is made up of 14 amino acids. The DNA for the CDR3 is TGTGCCAGTAGCTTTGCTTCTAGCTCCTACGAGCAGTACTTC. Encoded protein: CASSFASSSYEQYF. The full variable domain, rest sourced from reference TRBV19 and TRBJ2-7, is DGGITQSPKYLFRKEGQNVTLSCEQNLNHDAMYWYRQDPGQGLRLIYYSQIVNDFQKGDIAEGYSVSREKKESFPLTVTSAQKNPTAFYLCASSFASSSYEQYFGPGTRLTVT.

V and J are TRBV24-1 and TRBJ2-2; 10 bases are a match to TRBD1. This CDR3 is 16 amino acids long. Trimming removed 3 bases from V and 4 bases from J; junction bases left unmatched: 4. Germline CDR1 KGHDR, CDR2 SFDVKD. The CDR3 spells CATSDTGTGVTGELFF. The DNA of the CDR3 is TGTGCCACCAGTGATACGGGGACAGGGGTCACCGGGGAGCTGTTTTTT.

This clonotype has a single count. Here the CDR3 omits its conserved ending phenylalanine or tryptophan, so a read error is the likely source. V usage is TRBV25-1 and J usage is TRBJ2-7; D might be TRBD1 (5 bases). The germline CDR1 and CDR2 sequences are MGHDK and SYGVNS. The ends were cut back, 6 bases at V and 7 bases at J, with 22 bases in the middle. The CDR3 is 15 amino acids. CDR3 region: CASSYRRGYYNEQYL. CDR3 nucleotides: TGTGCCAGCAGCTATAGAAGGGGCTACTACAATGAGCAGTACCTC.

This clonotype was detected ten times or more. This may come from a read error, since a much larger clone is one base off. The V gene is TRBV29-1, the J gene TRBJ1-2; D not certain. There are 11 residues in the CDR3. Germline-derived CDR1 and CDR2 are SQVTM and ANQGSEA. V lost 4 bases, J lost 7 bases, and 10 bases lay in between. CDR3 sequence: CSVGDQSGYTF. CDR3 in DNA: TGCAGCGTTGGAGACCAGTCTGGCTACACCTTC.

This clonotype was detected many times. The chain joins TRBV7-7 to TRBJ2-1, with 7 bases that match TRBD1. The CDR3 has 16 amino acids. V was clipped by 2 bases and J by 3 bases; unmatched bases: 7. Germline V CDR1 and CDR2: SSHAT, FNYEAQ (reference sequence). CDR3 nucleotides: TGTGCCAGCAGCTTATCCCCCGACAGGGACTACAATGAGCAGTTCTTC. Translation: CASSLSPDRDYNEQFF.

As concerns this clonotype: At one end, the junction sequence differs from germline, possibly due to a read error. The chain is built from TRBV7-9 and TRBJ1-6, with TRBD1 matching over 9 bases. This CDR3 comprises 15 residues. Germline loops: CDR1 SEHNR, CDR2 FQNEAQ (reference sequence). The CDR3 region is CASSVAPDRGSPLHF. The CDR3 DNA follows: TGTGCCAGCAGCGTAGCTCCGGACAGGGGTTCACCCCTCCACTTT.

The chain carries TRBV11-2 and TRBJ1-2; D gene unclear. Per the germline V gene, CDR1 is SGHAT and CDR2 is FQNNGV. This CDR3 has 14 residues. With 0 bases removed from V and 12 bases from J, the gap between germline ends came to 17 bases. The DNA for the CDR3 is TGTGCCAGCAGCTTAGAAGCGGGTACCGGTGGAAACACCTTC. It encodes CASSLEAGTGGNTF.

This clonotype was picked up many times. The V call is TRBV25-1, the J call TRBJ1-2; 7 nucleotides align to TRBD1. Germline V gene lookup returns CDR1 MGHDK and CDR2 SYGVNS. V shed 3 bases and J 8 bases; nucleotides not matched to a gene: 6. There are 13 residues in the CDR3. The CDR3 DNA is TGTGCCAGCAGTGATCTCGACAGGGACGGCTACACCTTC. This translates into CASSDLDRDGYTF.

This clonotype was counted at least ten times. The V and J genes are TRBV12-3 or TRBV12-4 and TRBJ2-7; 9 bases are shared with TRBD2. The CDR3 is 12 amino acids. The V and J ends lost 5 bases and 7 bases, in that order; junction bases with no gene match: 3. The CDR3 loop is CASSETSGEQYF. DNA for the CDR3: TGTGCCAGCAGTGAGACTAGCGGTGAGCAGTACTTC.

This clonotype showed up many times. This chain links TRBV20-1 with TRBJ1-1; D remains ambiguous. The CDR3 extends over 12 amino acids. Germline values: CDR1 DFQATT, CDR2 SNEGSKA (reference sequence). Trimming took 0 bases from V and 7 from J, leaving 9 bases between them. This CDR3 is CSARDGLSEAFF. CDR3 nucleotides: TGCAGTGCTAGAGATGGGCTGAGTGAAGCTTTCTTT.

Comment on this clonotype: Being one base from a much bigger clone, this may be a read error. The CDR3 nucleotides are TGTGCCAGCAGCCGAGATGGGATCGGGCCAGTCCCTGAAGCTTTCTTT. Translated, it gives CASSRDGIGPVPEAFF. The chain employs TRBV14 and TRBJ1-1; D call uncertain. Germline V gene sequence: CDR1 SGHDN, CDR2 FVKESK. V gave up 4 bases and J gave up 6 bases, with 21 bases separating them. There are 16 residues in the CDR3.

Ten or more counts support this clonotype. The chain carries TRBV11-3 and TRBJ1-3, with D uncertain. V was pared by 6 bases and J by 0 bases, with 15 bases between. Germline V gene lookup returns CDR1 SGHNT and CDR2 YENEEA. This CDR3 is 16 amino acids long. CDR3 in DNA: TGTGCCAGCAGTAACCAGGCGATCCTCTCTGGAAACACCATATATTTT. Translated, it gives CASSNQAILSGNTIYF. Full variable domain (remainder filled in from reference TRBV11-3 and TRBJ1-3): EAGVVQSPRYKIIEKKQPVAFWCNPISGHNTLYWYLQNLGQGPELLIRYENEEAVDDSQLPKDRFSAERLKGVDSTLKIQPAELGDSAVYLCASSNQAILSGNTIYFGEGSWLTVV.

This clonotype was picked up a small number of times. The CDR3 loop reads CASSLNQGQPQHF. DNA of the CDR3: TGTGCCAGCAGCTTAAATCAGGGACAGCCCCAGCATTTT. The chain employs TRBV7-3 and TRBJ1-5; D possibly corresponds to TRBD1 (5 bases). In germline, CDR1 is SGHTA, CDR2 FQGTGA. There are 13 residues in the CDR3. Trimming removed 1 base from V and 7 bases from J, with 8 bases in between.

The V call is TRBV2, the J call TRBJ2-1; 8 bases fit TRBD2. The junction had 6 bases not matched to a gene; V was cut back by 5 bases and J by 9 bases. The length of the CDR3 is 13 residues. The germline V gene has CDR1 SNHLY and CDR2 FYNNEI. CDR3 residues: CASSRGLAIEQFF. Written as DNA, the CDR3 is TGTGCCAGCAGTCGTGGACTAGCAATTGAGCAGTTCTTC.

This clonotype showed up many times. The CDR3 DNA sequence: TGTGCCAGCAAGGGGGAGGGAGGACAGCCCCAGCATTTT. Its translation: CASKGEGGQPQHF. The chain joins TRBV27 to TRBJ1-5, with D possibly being TRBD1 (6 bases). The V end lost 7 bases, the J end lost 7 bases, and 14 bases lay between the germline ends. The CDR3 contains 13 residues. The V gene's germline CDR1 is MNHEY and CDR2 SMNVEV (reference sequence).

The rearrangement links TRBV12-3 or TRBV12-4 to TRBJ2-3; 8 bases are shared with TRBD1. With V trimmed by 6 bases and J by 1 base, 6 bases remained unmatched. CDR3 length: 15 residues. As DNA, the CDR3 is TGTGCCAGCAGACCACCGGGACAGGGCACAGATACGCAGTATTTT. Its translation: CASRPPGQGTDTQYF.

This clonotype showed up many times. CDR3 sequence (DNA): TGTGCCAGCAGCACCGACCTAGCGGGGGATGAGCAGTTCTTC. This encodes CASSTDLAGDEQFF. V usage is TRBV9 and J usage is TRBJ2-1, with 10 bases that match TRBD2. Germline lookup yields CDR1 SGDLS and CDR2 YYNGEE. This CDR3 is built from 14 residues. Losses at the gene ends were 4 bases for V and 8 bases for J; bases not matched to a gene: 6.

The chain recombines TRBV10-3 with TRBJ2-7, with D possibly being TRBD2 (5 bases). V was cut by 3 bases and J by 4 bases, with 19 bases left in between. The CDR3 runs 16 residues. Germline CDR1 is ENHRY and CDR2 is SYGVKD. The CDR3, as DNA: TGTGCCATCAGTGACCCACCCCGGGAAAGGAAGTACGAGCAGTACTTC. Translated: CAISDPPRERKYEQYF.

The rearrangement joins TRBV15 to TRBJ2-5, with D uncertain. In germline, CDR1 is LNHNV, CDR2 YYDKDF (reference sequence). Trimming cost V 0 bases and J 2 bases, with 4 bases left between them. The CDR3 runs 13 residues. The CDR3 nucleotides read TGTGCCACCAGCAGAGATCTGCAAGAGACCCAGTACTTC. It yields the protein CATSRDLQETQYF.

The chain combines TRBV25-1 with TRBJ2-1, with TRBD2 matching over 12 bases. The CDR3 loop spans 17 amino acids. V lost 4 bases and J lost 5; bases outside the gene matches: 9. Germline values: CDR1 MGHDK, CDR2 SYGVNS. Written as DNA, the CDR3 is TGTGCCAGCAGTGTCTTAAGGGCTAGCGGGGGGGACAATGAGCAGTTCTTC. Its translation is CASSVLRASGGDNEQFF.

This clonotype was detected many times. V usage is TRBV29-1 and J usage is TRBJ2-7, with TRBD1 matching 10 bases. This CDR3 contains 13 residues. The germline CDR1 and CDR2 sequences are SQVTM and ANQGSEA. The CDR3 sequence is CSATGTGAFEQYF. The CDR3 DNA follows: TGCAGTGCGACCGGGACAGGGGCGTTTGAGCAGTACTTC.

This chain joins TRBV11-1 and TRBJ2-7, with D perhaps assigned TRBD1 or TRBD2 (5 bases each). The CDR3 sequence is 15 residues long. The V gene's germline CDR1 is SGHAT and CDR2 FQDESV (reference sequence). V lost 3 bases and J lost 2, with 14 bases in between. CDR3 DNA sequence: TGTGCCAGCAGCTTTTCACAGGAGGAACCCTACGAGCAGTACTTC. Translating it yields CASSFSQEEPYEQYF.

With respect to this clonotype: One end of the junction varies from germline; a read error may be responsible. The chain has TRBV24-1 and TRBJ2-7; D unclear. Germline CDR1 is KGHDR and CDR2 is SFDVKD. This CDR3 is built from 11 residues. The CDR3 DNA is TGTGCCACCAGTGACACCTACGAACAGTACTTC. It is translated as CATSDTYEQYF.

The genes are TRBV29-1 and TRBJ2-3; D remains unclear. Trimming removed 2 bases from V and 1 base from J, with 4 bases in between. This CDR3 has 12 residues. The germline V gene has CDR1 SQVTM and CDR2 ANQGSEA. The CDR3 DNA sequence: TGCAGCGTTGAAAAAGGCACAGATACGCAGTATTTT. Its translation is CSVEKGTDTQYF.

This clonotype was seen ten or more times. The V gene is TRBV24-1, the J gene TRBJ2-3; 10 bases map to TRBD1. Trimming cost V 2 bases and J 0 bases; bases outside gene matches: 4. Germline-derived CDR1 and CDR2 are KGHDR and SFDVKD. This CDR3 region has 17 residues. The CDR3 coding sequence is TGTGCCACCAGTGATTCAGGACAGGGGGATAGCACAGATACGCAGTATTTT. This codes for CATSDSGQGDSTDTQYF.

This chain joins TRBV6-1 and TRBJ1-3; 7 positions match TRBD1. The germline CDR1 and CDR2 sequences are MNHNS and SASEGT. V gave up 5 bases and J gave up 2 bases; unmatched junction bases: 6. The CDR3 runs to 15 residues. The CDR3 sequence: CASSTRQGAGNTIYF. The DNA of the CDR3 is TGTGCCAGCAGTACCCGACAGGGTGCTGGAAACACCATATATTTT.